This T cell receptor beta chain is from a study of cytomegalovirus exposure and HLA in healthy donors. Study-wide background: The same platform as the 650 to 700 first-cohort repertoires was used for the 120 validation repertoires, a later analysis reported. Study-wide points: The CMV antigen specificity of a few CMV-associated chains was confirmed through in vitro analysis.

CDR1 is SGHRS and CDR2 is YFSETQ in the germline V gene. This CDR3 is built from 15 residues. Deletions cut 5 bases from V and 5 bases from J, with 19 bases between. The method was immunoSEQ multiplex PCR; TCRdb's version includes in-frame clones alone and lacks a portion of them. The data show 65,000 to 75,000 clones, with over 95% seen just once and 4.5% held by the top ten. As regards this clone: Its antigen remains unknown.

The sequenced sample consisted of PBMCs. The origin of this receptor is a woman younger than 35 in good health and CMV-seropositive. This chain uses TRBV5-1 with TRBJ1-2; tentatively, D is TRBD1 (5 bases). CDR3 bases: TGCGCCAGCAGGGAGAGGGGAGGTCCGCTGTATGGCTACACCTTC. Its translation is CASRERGGPLYGYTF.